The TCR beta chain under discussion was sequenced for a study of blood T cell repertoires in COVID-19. This clone was counted once. The CDR3 is 15 residues long. In germline, CDR1 is SQVTM, CDR2 ANQGSEA. V was clipped by 6 bases and J by 3 bases; unmatched bases: 8. The protocol was immunoSEQ multiplex PCR, while the TCRdb copy is restricted to in-frame clones and leaves out a portion. The table has approximately 38,000 clones, roughly 87% seen once. The source material was peripheral blood. The chain has TRBV29-1 and TRBJ2-1; TRBD2 matches 10 bases. The TCR was taken from a human donor in a cohort sampled during active COVID-19. CDR3 protein: CSVGLSGGLYNEQFF. CDR3 DNA: TGCAGCGTCGGCCTTAGCGGGGGGCTCTACAATGAGCAGTTCTTC.